This TCR beta chain was observed in a study of T cell responses to AZD1222 COVID-19 vaccine. CDR1 is MRHNA and CDR2 is SNTAGT in the germline V gene. There are 13 residues in the CDR3. Trimming pared 6 bases from V and 4 bases from J, leaving 12 bases between. TCRdb keeps only in-frame clones here, not all; method: immunoSEQ multiplex PCR. The repertoire has about 200,000 clones, around 94% of them found once; the top ten carry approximately 4%. Findings of the study overall: Repertoire sampling was restricted to post-peak T cell response timepoints. Clonal diversity was possibly underestimated, and the donors were mostly white British, with more females. With dominance at 160-218 and 743-854, vaccine-associated CD4 TCRs spanned spike.

Worth noting for this clone: Its cognate antigen is unknown.

The TCR sequence derives from an adult who received the MenACWY meningococcal vaccine as a control. The chain employs TRBV6-4 and TRBJ1-1; D uncertain. The sequencing used peripheral blood, collected 28 days after the second dose of the MenACWY control vaccine. The CDR3: CASRDLHGTEAFF. DNA of the CDR3: TGTGCCAGCAGGGACCTCCATGGCACTGAAGCTTTCTTT.